The clone carrying this T cell receptor beta chain has at least ten counts. Its antigen is unknown. cDNA libraries of TCR beta carried unique molecular identifiers. With about 0.9 to 11 million T cells as the source, approximately 500,000 cDNA molecules resulted. TCRdb recomputed calls from the PCR reads with MiXCR, one row per CDR3 protein. The repertoire has some 260,000 distinct CDR3 sequences, less than 40% of them found once; the top ten carry 4% to 5.5%. The data belong to a study of post-analysis software for immune sequencing data. Study background: Relapsing-remitting, secondary progressive and progressive-relapsing forms of multiple sclerosis all featured among disease courses.

Overall study findings and caveats: Four or five TRBV segments, TRBV5-6, TRBV5-1 and TRBV20-1 among them, were found more frequent in patients than controls. Controls significantly exceeded multiple sclerosis patients in normalized Chao1 diversity. Batch-matched samples strongly co-clustered by F measure.

The ends were cut back, 6 bases at V and 4 bases at J, with 10 bases in the middle. This CDR3 is built from 13 residues. Per germline, CDR1 KGHSH and CDR2 LQKENI. The V gene is TRBV18, the J gene TRBJ1-5; D gene uncertain. Sequenced input: blood. The clonotype comes from a girl between 5 and 17 years old with multiple sclerosis. DNA of the CDR3: TGTGCCAGCTCCCTTAATGGGAATCAGCCCCAGCATTTT. It specifies CASSLNGNQPQHF.